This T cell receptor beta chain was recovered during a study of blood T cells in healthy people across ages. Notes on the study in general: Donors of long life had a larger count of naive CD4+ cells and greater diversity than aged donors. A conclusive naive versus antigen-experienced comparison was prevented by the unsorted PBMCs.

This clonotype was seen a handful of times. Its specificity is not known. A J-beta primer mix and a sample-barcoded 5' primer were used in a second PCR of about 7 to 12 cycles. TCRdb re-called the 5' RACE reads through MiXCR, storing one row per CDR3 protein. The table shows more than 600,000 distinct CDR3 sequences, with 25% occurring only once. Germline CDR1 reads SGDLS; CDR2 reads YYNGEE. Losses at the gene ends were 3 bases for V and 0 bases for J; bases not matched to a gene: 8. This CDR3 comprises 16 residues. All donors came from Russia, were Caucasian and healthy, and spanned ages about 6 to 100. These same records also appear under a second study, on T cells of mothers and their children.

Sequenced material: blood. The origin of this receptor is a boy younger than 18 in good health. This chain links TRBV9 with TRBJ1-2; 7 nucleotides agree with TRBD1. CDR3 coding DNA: TGTGCCAGCAGCGAGTCCAACAGGGGAGCTAACTATGGCTACACCTTC. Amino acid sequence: CASSESNRGANYGYTF.